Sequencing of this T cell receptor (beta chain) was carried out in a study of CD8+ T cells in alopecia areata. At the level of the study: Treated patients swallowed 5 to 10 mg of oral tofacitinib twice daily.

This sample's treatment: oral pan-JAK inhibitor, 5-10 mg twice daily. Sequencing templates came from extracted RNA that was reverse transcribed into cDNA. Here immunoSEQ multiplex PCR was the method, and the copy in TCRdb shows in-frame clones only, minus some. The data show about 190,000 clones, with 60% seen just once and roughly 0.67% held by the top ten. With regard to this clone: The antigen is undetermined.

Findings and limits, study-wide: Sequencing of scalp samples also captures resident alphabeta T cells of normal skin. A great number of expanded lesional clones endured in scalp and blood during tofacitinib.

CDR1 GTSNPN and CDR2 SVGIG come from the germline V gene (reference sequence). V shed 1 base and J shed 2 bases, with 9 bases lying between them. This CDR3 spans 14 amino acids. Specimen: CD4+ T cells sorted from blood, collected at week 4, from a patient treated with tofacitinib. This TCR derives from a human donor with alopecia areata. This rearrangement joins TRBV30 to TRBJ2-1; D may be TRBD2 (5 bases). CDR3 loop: CAWSDYSAYNEQFF. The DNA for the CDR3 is TGTGCCTGGAGTGATTATAGCGCCTACAATGAGCAGTTCTTC. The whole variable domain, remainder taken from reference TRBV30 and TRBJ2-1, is SQTIHQWPATLVQPVGSPLSLECTVEGTSNPNLYWYRQAAGRGLQLLFYSVGIGQISSEVPQNLSASRPQDRQFILSSKKLLLSDSGFYLCAWSDYSAYNEQFFGPGTRLTVL.